This TCR beta chain comes out of a study of T cell responses to AZD1222 COVID-19 vaccine (dated by TCRdb to the early 2020s). Looking at the study overall: Because spike-specific TCR depth and breadth did not differ between the two schedules, AZD1222 recipients who got a second dose at roughly 4 weeks were pooled with those who got a second dose at roughly 12 weeks. A total of roughly 240 trial participants underwent TCR sequencing, of whom some 210 received two doses of AZD1222 and about 25 received two doses of the MenACWY control vaccine. Trial participants were enrolled by age into 18-55, 56-69 and 70-plus year subgroups, with approximately 150, 28 and 58 TCR-sequenced participants respectively. Overall study results and their limits: Participants were mostly white British and included more females than males, and it was suggested by the authors that clonal diversity may have been underestimated. Conclusions about previously exposed vaccinees are limited, since just six AZD1222 recipients were seropositive for SARS-CoV-2 at baseline. In the small 56-69-year group, the increase in depth fell short of significance, most likely because of low power. The vaccine-associated CD4 TCRs covered the entire spike protein, and the dominant responses fell in regions 160-218 and 743-854. A significant rise in spike-specific TCR breadth and depth was observed after two AZD1222 doses relative to day 0 and relative to MenACWY recipients. Because no samples from the day 14 peak response were available, repertoires could be characterized only after the peak T cell response. Nearly half of unique spike-specific TCRs reportedly recognized epitopes outside regions mutated in the B.1.351 and B.1.1.7 variants.

Read against the paper, the sample's time point label means: baseline before first vaccination. Vaccinee samples came from UK trials COV001 and COV002, including a single-blind randomized controlled phase 2/3 trial of AZD1222 (ChAdOx1 nCoV-19) in healthy adults. Trial participant PBMC samples were collected at day 0 and day 28 after the second dose for TCRbeta chain sequencing. About this clone itself: No cognate antigen has been identified for it. Per-base qualities were not stored, and no clone one base away is much larger.

The CDR3 regions of human TCRbeta chains were analyzed by immunosequencing. Concerning the study's data processing: TCRs in the repertoires were compared against a reference library of SARS-CoV-2-specific TCRs that had been generated with the MIRA antigen-specificity platform. Breadth was defined as the fraction of unique TCRs that were SARS-CoV-2-associated. Depth was defined as the fraction of total T cells that were SARS-CoV-2-associated. Each spike-specific TCR was assigned to its reactive spike region and to a CD4 or CD8 class using the MIRA data. Log10-transformed breadth and depth values were compared by one-way ANOVA with Sidak's multiple comparisons tests. TCRdb retrieved this table from immuneACCESS and kept in-frame rearrangements only. Not all clones are present; in checked studies, unresolved V genes account for under half, and no reason is known for the remainder. The DNA was the basis for D and trimming; V, J and clone size are from that table. In all, the sample holds nearly 80,000 clones, and 80% of those were seen once. The top ten clones comprise approximately 22% of the sample.

From the cysteine through the phenylalanine, the CDR3 covers 12 amino acids. The only DNA kept is the CDR3, 36 bases in frame from the first base. Sequences were derived from peripheral blood, sampled on day 0 of AZD1222 vaccination. The receptor was derived from an adult in good health. The chain uses TRBV21-1 and TRBJ2-1. TRBV21-1 corresponds to a pseudogene. In nucleotides, the sequence is TGTGCCAGCAGCCCGGGCTGGAATGAGCAGTTCTTC. The encoded protein is CASSPGWNEQFF.